This paragraph covers one T cell receptor (beta chain) sequence. The record originates from a study of T cell changes during pregnancy in multiple sclerosis. The data were produced by immunoSEQ multiplex PCR, yet TCRdb's version contains in-frame clones alone and is incomplete. Among 45,000 to 65,000 clones listed, 85% to 95% were seen once. V lost 8 bases and J 6 bases, leaving 11 bases between the germline ends. The CDR3 is 12 amino acids. Germline assignment: CDR1 MGHDK and CDR2 SYGVNS. This chain connects TRBV25-1 to TRBJ2-1; D perhaps matches TRBD2 (5 bases). The material was CD8+ T cells from peripheral blood mononuclear cells, obtained in the third trimester of pregnancy. The origin of this receptor is a female donor with multiple sclerosis, enrolled in a pregnancy study. The CDR3 region has the DNA TGTGCCAGCGGGAGAGTAAGCAATGAGCAGTTCTTC. It encodes CASGRVSNEQFF.